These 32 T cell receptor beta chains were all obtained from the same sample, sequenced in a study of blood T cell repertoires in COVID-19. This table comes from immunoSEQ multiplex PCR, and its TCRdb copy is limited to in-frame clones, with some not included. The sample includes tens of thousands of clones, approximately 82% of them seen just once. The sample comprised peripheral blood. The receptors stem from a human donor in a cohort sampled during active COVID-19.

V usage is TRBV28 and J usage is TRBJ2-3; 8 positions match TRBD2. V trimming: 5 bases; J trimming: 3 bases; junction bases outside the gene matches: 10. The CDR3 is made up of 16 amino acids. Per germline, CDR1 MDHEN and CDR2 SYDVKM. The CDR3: CASSPPAGVVTDTQYF. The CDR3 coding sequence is TGTGCCAGCAGTCCCCCAGCGGGAGTAGTTACAGATACGCAGTATTTT. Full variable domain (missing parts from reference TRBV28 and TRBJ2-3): DVKVTQSSRYLVKRTGEKVFLECVQDMDHENMFWYRQDPGLGLRLIYFSYDVKMKEKGDIPEGYSVSREKKERFSLILESASTNQTSMYLCASSPPAGVVTDTQYFGPGTRLTVL.

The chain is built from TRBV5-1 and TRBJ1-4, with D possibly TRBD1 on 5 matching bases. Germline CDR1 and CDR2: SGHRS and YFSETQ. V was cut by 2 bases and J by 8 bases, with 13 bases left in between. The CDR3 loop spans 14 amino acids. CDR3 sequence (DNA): TGCGCCAGCAGCTTCGGTGGGGCAGGGGAAAAACTGTTTTTT. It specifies CASSFGGAGEKLFF. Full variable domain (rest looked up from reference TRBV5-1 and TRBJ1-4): KAGVTQTPRYLIKTRGQQVTLSCSPISGHRSVSWYQQTPGQGLQFLFEYFSETQRNKGNFPGRFSGRQFSNSRSEMNVSTLELGDSALYLCASSFGGAGEKLFFGSGTQLSVL.

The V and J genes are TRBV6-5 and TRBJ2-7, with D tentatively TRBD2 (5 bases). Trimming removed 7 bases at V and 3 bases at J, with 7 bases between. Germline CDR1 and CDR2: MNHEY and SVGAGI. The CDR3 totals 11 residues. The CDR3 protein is CASNRGYEQYF. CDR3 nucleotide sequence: TGTGCCAGCAATCGGGGCTACGAGCAGTACTTC.

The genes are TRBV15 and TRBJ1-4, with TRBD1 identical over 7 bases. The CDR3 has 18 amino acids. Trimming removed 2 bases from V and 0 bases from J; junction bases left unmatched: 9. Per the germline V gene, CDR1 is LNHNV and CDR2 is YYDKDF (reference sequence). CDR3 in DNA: TGTGCCACCAGCAGACAGGGCCAGGGGGGTTCAACTAATGAAAAACTGTTTTTT. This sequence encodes CATSRQGQGGSTNEKLFF.

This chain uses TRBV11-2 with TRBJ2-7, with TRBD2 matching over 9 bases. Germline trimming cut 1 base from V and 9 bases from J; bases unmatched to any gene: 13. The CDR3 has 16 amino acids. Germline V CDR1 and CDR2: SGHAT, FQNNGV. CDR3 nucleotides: TGTGCCAGCAGCTTAGGATCCGCGGGAGGGCCAAATGGGCAGTACTTC. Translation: CASSLGSAGGPNGQYF. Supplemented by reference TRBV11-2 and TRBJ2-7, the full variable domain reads EAGVAQSPRYKIIEKRQSVAFWCNPISGHATLYWYQQILGQGPKLLIQFQNNGVVDDSQLPKDRFSAERLKGVDSTLKIQPAKLEDSAVYLCASSLGSAGGPNGQYFGPGTRLTVT.

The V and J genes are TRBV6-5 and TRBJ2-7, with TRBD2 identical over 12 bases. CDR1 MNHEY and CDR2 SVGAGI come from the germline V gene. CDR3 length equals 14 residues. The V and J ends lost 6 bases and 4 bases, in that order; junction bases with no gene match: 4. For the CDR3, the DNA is TGTGCCAGCAGGCAGACTAGCGGGAGATACGAGCAGTACTTC. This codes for CASRQTSGRYEQYF.

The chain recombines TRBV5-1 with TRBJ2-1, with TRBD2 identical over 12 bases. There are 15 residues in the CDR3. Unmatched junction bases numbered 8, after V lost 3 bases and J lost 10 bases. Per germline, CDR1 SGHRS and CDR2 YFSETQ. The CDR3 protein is CASSYLAGGAREQFF. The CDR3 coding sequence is TGCGCCAGCAGCTATCTAGCGGGAGGGGCCAGGGAGCAGTTCTTC.

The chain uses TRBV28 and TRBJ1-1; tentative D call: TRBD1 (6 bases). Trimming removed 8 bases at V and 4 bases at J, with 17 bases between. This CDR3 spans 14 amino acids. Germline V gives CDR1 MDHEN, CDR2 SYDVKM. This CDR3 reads CASREGGRVTEAFF. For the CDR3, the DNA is TGTGCCAGCCGTGAGGGGGGGCGGGTCACTGAAGCTTTCTTT.

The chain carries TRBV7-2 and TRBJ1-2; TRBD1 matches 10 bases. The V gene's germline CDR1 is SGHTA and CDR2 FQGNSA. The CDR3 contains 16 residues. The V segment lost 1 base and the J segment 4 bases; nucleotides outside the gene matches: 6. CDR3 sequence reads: CASSLEGTGALYGYTF. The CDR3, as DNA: TGTGCCAGCAGCTTAGAGGGGACAGGGGCCCTCTATGGCTACACCTTC.

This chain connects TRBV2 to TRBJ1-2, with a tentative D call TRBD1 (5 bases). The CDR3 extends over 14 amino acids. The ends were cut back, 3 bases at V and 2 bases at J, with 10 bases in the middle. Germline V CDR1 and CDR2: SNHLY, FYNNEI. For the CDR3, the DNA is TGTGCCAGCAGTGACAGGGCAAGAAACTATGGCTACACCTTC. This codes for CASSDRARNYGYTF.

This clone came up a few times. The DNA for the CDR3 is TGTGCCAGCAGTGAACCCAGGAAAGATCAGGGTGGAGCTTTCTTT. This translates into CASSEPRKDQGGAFF. The chain has TRBV6-1 and TRBJ1-1, with D possibly TRBD1 on 5 matching bases. V lost 2 bases to trimming and J lost 10 bases, with 20 bases between them. Germline CDR1 is MNHNS and CDR2 is SASEGT. This CDR3 is built from 15 residues.

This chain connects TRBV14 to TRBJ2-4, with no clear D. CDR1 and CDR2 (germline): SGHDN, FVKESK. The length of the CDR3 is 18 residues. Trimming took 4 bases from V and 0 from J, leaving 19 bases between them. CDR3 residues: CASSLTGEQRLAKNIQYF. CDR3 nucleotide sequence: TGTGCCAGCAGCCTCACCGGAGAACAACGACTAGCCAAAAACATTCAGTACTTC.

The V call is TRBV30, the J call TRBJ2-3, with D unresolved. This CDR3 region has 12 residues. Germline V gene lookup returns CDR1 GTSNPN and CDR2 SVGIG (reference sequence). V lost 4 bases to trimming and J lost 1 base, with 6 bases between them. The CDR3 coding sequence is TGTGCCTGGAACCCAGGCACAGATACGCAGTATTTT. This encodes CAWNPGTDTQYF.

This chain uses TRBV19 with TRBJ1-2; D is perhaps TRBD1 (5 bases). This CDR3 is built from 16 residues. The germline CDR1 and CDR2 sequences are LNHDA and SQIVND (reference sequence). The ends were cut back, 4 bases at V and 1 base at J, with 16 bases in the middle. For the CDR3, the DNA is TGTGCCAGTAGTACCAGGACACTCACTCTTAACTATGGCTACACCTTC. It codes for CASSTRTLTLNYGYTF.

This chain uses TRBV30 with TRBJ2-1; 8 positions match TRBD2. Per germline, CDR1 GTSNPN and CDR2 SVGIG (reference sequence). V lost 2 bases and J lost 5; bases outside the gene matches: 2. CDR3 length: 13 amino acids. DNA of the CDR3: TGTGCCTGGAGTCACGGGGGGGACAATGAGCAGTTCTTC. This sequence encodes CAWSHGGDNEQFF.

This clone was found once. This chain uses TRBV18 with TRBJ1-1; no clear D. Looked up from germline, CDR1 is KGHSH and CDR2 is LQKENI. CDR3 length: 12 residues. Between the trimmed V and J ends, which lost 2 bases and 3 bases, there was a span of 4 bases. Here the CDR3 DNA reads TGTGCCAGCTCACCAGGCTACACTGAAGCTTTCTTT. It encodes CASSPGYTEAFF.

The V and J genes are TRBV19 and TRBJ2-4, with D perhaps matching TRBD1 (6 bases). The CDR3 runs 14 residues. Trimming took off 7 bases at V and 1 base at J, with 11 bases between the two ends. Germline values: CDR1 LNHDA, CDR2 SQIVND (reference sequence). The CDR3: CASTPQGAKNIQYF. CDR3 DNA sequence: TGTGCCAGTACTCCCCAGGGGGCCAAAAACATTCAGTACTTC.

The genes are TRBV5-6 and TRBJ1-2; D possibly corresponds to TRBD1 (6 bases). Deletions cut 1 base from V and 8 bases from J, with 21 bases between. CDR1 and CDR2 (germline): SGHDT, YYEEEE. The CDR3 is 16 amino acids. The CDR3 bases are TGTGCCAGCAGCTTGCTTTTTCCCGGGCAGGGGTACGGCTACACCTTC. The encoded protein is CASSLLFPGQGYGYTF.

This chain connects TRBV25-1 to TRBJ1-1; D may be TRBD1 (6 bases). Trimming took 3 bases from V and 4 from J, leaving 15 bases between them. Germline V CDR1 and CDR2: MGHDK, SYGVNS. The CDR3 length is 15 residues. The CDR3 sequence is CASSDLSGDATEAFF. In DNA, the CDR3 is TGTGCCAGCAGTGACTTGTCAGGGGATGCCACTGAAGCTTTCTTT.

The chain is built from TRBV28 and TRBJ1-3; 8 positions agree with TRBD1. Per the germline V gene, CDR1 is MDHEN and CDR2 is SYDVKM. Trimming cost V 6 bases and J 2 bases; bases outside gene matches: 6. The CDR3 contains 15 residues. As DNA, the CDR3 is TGTGCCAGCAGGCCCACAGGGGGGACTGGAAACACCATATATTTT. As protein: CASRPTGGTGNTIYF.

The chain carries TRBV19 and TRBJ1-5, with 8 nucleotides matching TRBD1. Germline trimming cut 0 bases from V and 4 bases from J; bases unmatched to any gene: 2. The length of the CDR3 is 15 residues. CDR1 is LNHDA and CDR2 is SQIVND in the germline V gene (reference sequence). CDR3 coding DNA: TGTGCCAGTAGTATAGATCAGGGGGCAAATCAGCCCCAGCATTTT. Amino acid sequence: CASSIDQGANQPQHF.

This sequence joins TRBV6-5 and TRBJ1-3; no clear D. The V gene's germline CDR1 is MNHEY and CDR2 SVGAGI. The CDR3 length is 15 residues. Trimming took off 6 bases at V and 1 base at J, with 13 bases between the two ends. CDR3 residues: CASSLGPGSGNTIYF. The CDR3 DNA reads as TGTGCCAGCAGCCTAGGACCGGGGTCTGGAAACACCATATATTTT.

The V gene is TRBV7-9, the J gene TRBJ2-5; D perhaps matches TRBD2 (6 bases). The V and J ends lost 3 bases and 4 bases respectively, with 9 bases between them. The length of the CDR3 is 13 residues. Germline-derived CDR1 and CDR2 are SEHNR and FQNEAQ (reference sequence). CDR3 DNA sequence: TGTGCCAGCAGCTTTCCCGGGAGAGAGACCCAGTACTTC. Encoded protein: CASSFPGRETQYF.

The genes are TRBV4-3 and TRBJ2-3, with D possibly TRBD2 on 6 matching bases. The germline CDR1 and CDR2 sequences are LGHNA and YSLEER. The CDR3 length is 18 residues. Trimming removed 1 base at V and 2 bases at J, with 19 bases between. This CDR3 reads CASSQGGGLGVYTDTQYF. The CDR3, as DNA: TGCGCCAGCAGCCAAGGAGGAGGGTTAGGGGTTTACACAGATACGCAGTATTTT.

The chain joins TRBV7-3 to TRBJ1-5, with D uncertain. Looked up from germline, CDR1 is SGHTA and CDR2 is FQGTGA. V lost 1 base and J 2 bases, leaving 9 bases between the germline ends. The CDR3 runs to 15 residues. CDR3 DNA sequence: TGTGCCAGCAGCTTAATGGGAGGTGGCAATCAGCCCCAGCATTTT. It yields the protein CASSLMGGGNQPQHF.

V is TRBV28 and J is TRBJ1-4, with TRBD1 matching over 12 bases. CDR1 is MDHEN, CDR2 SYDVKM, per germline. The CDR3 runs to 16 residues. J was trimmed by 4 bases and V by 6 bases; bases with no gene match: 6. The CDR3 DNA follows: TGTGCCAGCAGGGGGACAGGGGGCACTTTTAATGAAAAACTGTTTTTT. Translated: CASRGTGGTFNEKLFF.

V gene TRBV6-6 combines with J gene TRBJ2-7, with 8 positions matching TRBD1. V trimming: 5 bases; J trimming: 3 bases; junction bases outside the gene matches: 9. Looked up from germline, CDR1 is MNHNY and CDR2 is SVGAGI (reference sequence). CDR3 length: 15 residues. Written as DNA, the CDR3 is TGTGCCAGCAGTCGCGGACAGGGAAGGATCTACGAGCAGTACTTC. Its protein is CASSRGQGRIYEQYF.

Written as DNA, the CDR3 is TGCGCCAGCAGACCCTCTAGCTACGAGCAGTACTTC. This gives the protein CASRPSSYEQYF. The genes are TRBV10-2 and TRBJ2-7; D gene unclear. V lost 6 bases and J lost 3, with 9 bases in between. Per germline, CDR1 WSHSY and CDR2 SAAADI. The CDR3 extends over 12 amino acids.

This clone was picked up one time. The CDR3 region is CAWRQQGTSKNIQYF. In nucleotides, the CDR3 is TGTGCCTGGAGGCAACAGGGAACCTCCAAAAACATTCAGTACTTC. The chain combines TRBV30 with TRBJ2-4; maybe TRBD1 (6 bases). V lost 3 bases and J 2 bases, leaving 14 bases between the germline ends. The CDR3 is made up of 15 amino acids. In germline, CDR1 is GTSNPN, CDR2 SVGIG (reference sequence).

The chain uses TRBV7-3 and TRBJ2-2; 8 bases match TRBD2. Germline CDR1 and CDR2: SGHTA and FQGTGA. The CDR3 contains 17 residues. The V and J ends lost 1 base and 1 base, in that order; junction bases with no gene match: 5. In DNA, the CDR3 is TGTGCCAGCAGCTTAAGGGTAGCGGGGATGAACACCGGGGAGCTGTTTTTT. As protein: CASSLRVAGMNTGELFF.

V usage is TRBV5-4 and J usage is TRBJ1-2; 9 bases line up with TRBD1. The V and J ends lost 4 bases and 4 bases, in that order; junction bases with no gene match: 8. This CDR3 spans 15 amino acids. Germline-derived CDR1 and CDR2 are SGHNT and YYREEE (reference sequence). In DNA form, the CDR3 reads TGTGCCAGCAGCGGAATGGGACAGGGAGGCTATGGCTACACCTTC. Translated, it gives CASSGMGQGGYGYTF.

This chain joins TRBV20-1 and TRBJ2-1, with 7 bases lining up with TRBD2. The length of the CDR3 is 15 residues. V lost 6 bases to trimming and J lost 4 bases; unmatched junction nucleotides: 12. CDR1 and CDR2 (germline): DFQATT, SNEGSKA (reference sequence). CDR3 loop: CSASSGLERYNEQFF. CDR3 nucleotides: TGCAGTGCGAGTAGCGGACTAGAGAGGTACAATGAGCAGTTCTTC.